These 8 T cell receptor beta chains originate from one sample sequenced in a study of T cell responses to AZD1222 COVID-19 vaccine (TCRdb year 2021). Libraries were built with the immunoSEQ multiplex PCR assay. Held by TCRdb, this immuneACCESS table contains in-frame sequences only and omits some clones. Under half of the omission traces to an unresolved V gene where checked; the cause of the rest is unknown. Here the sample has about 130,000 clones; 70% to 90% occur a single time. The ten biggest clones cover roughly 10% of the sample. The time point label, as the study defines it: baseline before first vaccination. Here the sequenced sample was peripheral blood, taken on day 0 of AZD1222 vaccination. The receptor source for this set is an adult in good health.

The rearrangement links TRBV3-1 (or the pseudogene TRBV3-2) to TRBJ2-5, with D maybe TRBD1 (5 bases). Germline loops: CDR1 LGHDT, CDR2 YNNKEL (reference sequence). There are 14 residues in the CDR3. V lost 4 bases to trimming and J lost 2 bases, with 11 bases between them. The CDR3 here is CASSLERGQETQYF. CDR3 coding DNA: TGTGCCAGCAGCCTGGAAAGGGGACAAGAGACCCAGTACTTC.

A few counts support this clone. The gene calls are TRBV20-1 and TRBJ1-5; 11 bases are shared with TRBD1. V trimming: 3 bases; J trimming: 6 bases; junction bases outside the gene matches: 4. The CDR3 is made up of 14 amino acids. The germline CDR1 and CDR2 sequences are DFQATT and SNEGSKA (reference sequence). The CDR3 DNA follows: TGCAGTGCTAGTGGACAGGGGGCTGGTCAGCCCCAGCATTTT. It encodes CSASGQGAGQPQHF.

The chain uses TRBV12-3 or TRBV12-4 and TRBJ1-5; D gene unclear. V was cut by 1 base and J by 13 bases, with 14 bases left in between. The CDR3 sequence is 13 residues long. The CDR3 nucleotides read TGTGCCAGCAGTTTAGTTACCTGGGGATCACAGCATTTT. The encoded protein is CASSLVTWGSQHF.

This chain uses TRBV27 with TRBJ2-1; possible D gene TRBD1, 6 bases. The length of the CDR3 is 11 residues. V was trimmed by 7 bases and J by 10 bases, leaving 11 bases between them. In germline, CDR1 is MNHEY, CDR2 SMNVEV (reference sequence). CDR3 sequence reads: CASIIGTEQFF. As DNA, the CDR3 is TGTGCCAGCATTATAGGGACAGAGCAGTTCTTC.

The J gene is TRBJ2-7, the V gene TRBV27; 8 bases fit TRBD1. Trimming took 5 bases from V and 6 from J; bases not matched to a gene: 9. This CDR3 spans 14 amino acids. CDR1 MNHEY and CDR2 SMNVEV come from the germline V gene (reference sequence). The CDR3 here is CASSPPDRVGEQYF. DNA for the CDR3: TGTGCCAGCAGTCCGCCGGACAGGGTAGGCGAGCAGTACTTC.

The chain carries TRBV28 and TRBJ2-1; D is uncertain. The germline gives CDR1 MDHEN, CDR2 SYDVKM. The length of the CDR3 is 14 residues. The V gene lost 6 bases and the J gene lost 3 bases, with 12 bases spanning the gap. The CDR3 protein is CASRAIQVYNEQFF. In DNA form, the CDR3 reads TGTGCCAGCAGGGCGATCCAGGTCTACAATGAGCAGTTCTTC.

This clone is a singleton in its sample. The chain couples TRBV5-1 to TRBJ2-6; D call uncertain. This CDR3 has 16 amino acids. Germline-derived CDR1 and CDR2 are SGHRS and YFSETQ. V lost 4 bases to trimming and J lost 2 bases, with 13 bases between them. The CDR3 sequence: CASSRTGGTGANVLTF. CDR3 in DNA: TGCGCCAGCAGCCGAACGGGCGGAACTGGGGCCAACGTCCTGACTTTC.

The V gene is TRBV14, the J gene TRBJ2-7, with D possibly matching TRBD2 (6 bases). From germline, CDR1 is SGHDN and CDR2 FVKESK. The CDR3 spans 15 residues. The V and J ends lost 0 bases and 1 base respectively, with 10 bases between them. CDR3 nucleotides: TGTGCCAGCAGCCAAGATAGGGCGGGGTCCTACGAGCAGTACTTC. Translating gives CASSQDRAGSYEQYF.